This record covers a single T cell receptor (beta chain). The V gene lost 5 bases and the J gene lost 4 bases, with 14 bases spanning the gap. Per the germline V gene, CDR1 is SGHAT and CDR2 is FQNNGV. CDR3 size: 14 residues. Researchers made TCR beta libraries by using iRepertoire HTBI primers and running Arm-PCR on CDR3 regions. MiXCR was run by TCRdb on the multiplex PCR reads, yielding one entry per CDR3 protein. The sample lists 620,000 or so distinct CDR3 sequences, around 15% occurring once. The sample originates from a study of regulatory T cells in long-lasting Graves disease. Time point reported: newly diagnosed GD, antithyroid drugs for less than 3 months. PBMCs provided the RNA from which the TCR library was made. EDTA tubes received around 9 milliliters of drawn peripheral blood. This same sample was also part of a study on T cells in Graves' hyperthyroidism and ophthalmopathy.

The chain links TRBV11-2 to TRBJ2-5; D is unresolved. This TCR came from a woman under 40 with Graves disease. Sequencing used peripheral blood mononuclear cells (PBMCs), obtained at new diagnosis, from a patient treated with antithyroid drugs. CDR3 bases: TGTGCCAGCAGCAATGCCGGAGTCGCAGAGACCCAGTACTTC. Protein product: CASSNAGVAETQYF.